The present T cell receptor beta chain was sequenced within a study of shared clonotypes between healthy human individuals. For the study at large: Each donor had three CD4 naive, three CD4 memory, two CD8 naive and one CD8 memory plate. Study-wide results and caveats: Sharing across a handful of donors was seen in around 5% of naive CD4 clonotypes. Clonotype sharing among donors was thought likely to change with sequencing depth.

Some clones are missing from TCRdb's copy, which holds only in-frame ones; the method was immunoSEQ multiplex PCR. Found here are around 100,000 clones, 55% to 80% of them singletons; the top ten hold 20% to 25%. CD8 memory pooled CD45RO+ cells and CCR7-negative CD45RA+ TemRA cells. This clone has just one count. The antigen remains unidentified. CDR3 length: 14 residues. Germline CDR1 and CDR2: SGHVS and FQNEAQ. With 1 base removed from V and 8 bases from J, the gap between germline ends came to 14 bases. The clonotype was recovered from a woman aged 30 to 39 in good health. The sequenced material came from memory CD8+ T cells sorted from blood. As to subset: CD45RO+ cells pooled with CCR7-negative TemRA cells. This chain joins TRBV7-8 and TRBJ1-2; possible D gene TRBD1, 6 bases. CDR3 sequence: CASSLDRAARGYTF. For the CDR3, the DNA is TGTGCCAGCAGCTTAGACAGGGCTGCTCGGGGCTACACCTTC.